These 27 T cell receptor beta chains share one sample of origin, sequenced in a study of CXCR3-negative and CXCR3-positive naive CD8 T cells. Findings and caveats of the study: CXCR3-positive naive cells had more hydrophobic TRB CDR3s than CXCR3-negative naive cells.

Libraries of TRB cDNA were made by 5' RACE and carried UMIs. Each CDR3 protein gets one entry in TCRdb, which reprocessed the 5' RACE reads and gives no DNA. The listing records 130,000 to 150,000 distinct CDR3 sequences. No antigen has been identified for these receptors. The source material was naive CXCR3+ CD8+ T cells from blood. Sample subset: CD45RO-CCR7+CD27+CD95- naive CD8+ T cells expressing CXCR3 (TNR3+). The receptors derive from a human donor in good health. Some clones in this sample may be carry-over from other donors' samples.

V is TRBV14 and J is TRBJ2-1. This CDR3 has 12 amino acids. Germline V lookup: CDR1 SGHDN, CDR2 FVKESK. The CDR3 here is CASSQEYNEQFF. The whole variable domain, filled in from reference TRBV14 and TRBJ2-1, reads EAGVTQFPSHSVIEKGQTVTLRCDPISGHDNLYWYRRVMGKEIKFLLHFVKESKQDESGMPNNRFLAERTGGTYSTLKVQPAELEDSGVYFCASSQEYNEQFFGPGTRLTVL.

The CDR3 sequence: CSAAGTGGSYEQYF. J is TRBJ2-7 and V is TRBV20-1; lacking DNA, the TRBD1 call made by TCRdb goes unchecked. Germline V gives CDR1 DFQATT, CDR2 SNEGSKA (reference sequence). The CDR3 spans 14 residues.

The V and J genes are TRBV6-2 or TRBV6-3 and TRBJ2-1; with no DNA, the TCRdb D assignment of TRBD2 cannot be verified. The germline CDR1 and CDR2 sequences are MNHEY and SVGEGT. CDR3 length: 12 amino acids. The chain's CDR3 is CASTLGRERQFF.

The CDR3 spells CASSDSGTSGRDTPNEQFF. This sequence joins TRBV9 and TRBJ2-1; TCRdb returns TRBD2, unconfirmable since there is no DNA. Per the germline V gene, CDR1 is SGDLS and CDR2 is YYNGEE. The CDR3 is 19 amino acids.

J is TRBJ2-7 and V is TRBV14. Germline-derived CDR1 and CDR2 are SGHDN and FVKESK. CDR3 length: 15 amino acids. CDR3 protein: CASSHPTGAYYEQYF. The entire variable domain, with the rest obtained from reference TRBV14 and TRBJ2-7, is as follows: EAGVTQFPSHSVIEKGQTVTLRCDPISGHDNLYWYRRVMGKEIKFLLHFVKESKQDESGMPNNRFLAERTGGTYSTLKVQPAELEDSGVYFCASSHPTGAYYEQYFGPGTRLTVT.

This rearrangement joins TRBV5-6 to TRBJ1-1; lacking DNA, the TRBD1 call made by TCRdb goes unchecked. The CDR3 runs to 13 residues. Germline V CDR1 and CDR2: SGHDT, YYEEEE. This CDR3 is CASSLAQGDEAFF.

V and J are TRBV4-1 and TRBJ2-1; with no DNA, the TCRdb D assignment of TRBD1 cannot be verified. The V gene's germline CDR1 is MGHRA and CDR2 YSYEKL. The CDR3 covers 17 residues. The CDR3 sequence is CASSQGGTLSSYNEQFF.

This chain joins TRBV20-1 and TRBJ2-1; TCRdb calls TRBD2, which cannot be checked without DNA. Germline CDR1 and CDR2: DFQATT and SNEGSKA (reference sequence). The CDR3 is made up of 15 amino acids. CDR3 protein: CSASGLAGIYNEQFF.

This sequence joins TRBV28 and TRBJ2-2. The CDR3 consists of 14 residues. In germline, CDR1 is MDHEN, CDR2 SYDVKM. The CDR3 loop reads CASSLFLNTGELFF.

The chain couples TRBV12-3 or TRBV12-4 to TRBJ2-7; TCRdb designates TRBD1, a call that cannot be tested without DNA. This CDR3 region has 14 residues. The CDR3 sequence: CASSPQDQGFEQYF.

The chain combines TRBV6-5 with TRBJ2-4; absent DNA, TCRdb's TRBD2 call cannot be checked. There are 17 residues in the CDR3. Looked up from germline, CDR1 is MNHEY and CDR2 is SVGAGI. The CDR3 is CASSYSKGPLAKNIQYF.

The V call is TRBV27, the J call TRBJ2-4; TCRdb proposes TRBD1, but this gene call is untestable without DNA. The CDR3 is made up of 16 amino acids. Germline V gives CDR1 MNHEY, CDR2 SMNVEV (reference sequence). The CDR3 here is CASRPRAEIAKNIQYF.

CDR3: CSVRQGGSVQETQYF. V usage is TRBV29-1 and J usage is TRBJ2-5; checking the TCRdb D call of TRBD1 is not possible without DNA. The CDR3 length is 15 residues. Per the germline V gene, CDR1 is SQVTM and CDR2 is ANQGSEA.

The chain joins TRBV28 to TRBJ2-3. CDR1 and CDR2 (germline): MDHEN, SYDVKM. The CDR3 contains 14 residues. CDR3 protein: CASSFGRLTDTQYF.

The chain joins TRBV7-9 to TRBJ2-2; the TRBD1 assignment by TCRdb is unverifiable without DNA. Germline V gene sequence: CDR1 SEHNR, CDR2 FQNEAQ (reference sequence). The CDR3 contains 13 residues. CDR3 region: CARTGANTGELFF.

The chain has TRBV29-1 and TRBJ2-2. The CDR3 has 12 amino acids. Germline CDR1 and CDR2: SQVTM and ANQGSEA. The CDR3 sequence: CSVDTRTGELFF.

This chain uses TRBV20-1 with TRBJ2-3; TCRdb names TRBD2, which stays unverified in the absence of DNA. CDR1 and CDR2 (germline): DFQATT, SNEGSKA (reference sequence). This CDR3 has 20 amino acids. The CDR3 sequence is CSARTPQVLRLAARTDTQYF.

This chain links TRBV14 with TRBJ1-5; TCRdb gives TRBD1 as the D gene, but with no DNA this cannot be confirmed. The CDR3 totals 13 residues. CDR1 and CDR2 from the germline V gene are SGHDN and FVKESK. CDR3 loop: CASSPRGAQPQHF.

This chain links TRBV6-2 or TRBV6-3 with TRBJ1-5. The CDR3 spans 13 residues. Germline lookup yields CDR1 MNHEY and CDR2 SVGEGT. Here the CDR3 reads CASGQQVIQPQHF.

The CDR3 sequence: CASSFPGRVYEQYF. The chain recombines TRBV12-3 or TRBV12-4 with TRBJ2-7; TCRdb's assignment of TRBD2 cannot be checked, as there is no DNA. The CDR3 sequence is 14 residues long.

The chain couples TRBV12-5 to TRBJ2-7. This CDR3 contains 13 residues. Germline V gene lookup returns CDR1 LGHNT and CDR2 FRNRAP. The CDR3 is CASGLGQGYEQYF.

V gene TRBV7-9 combines with J gene TRBJ1-1; there is no DNA to check the TCRdb D call of TRBD1. CDR3 length equals 12 residues. Germline V gene data show CDR1 as SEHNR and CDR2 as FQNEAQ (reference sequence). CDR3: CASRSGRAEAFF.

V is TRBV18 and J is TRBJ2-7; without DNA, the TCRdb call of TRBD1 cannot be checked. Germline CDR1 KGHSH, CDR2 LQKENI. This CDR3 region has 15 residues. CDR3 region: CASSPPITGEYEQYF.

The V and J genes are TRBV9 and TRBJ2-1; absent DNA, TCRdb's TRBD2 call cannot be checked. Germline V gene sequence: CDR1 SGDLS, CDR2 YYNGEE. This CDR3 has 13 residues. The CDR3 sequence is CASSSGGDNEQFF.

The J gene is TRBJ2-7, the V gene TRBV29-1; there is no DNA to check the TCRdb D call of TRBD1. Looked up from germline, CDR1 is SQVTM and CDR2 is ANQGSEA. The CDR3 length is 12 residues. The CDR3 sequence: CSVGPQGAVQYF.

The gene calls are TRBV4-2 and TRBJ2-1; TCRdb's D call of TRBD1 is untestable without DNA. Germline V CDR1 and CDR2: LGHNA, YNFKEQ. The CDR3 covers 16 residues. This chain's CDR3 is CASSQDSSGTYNEQFF.

The rearrangement uses TRBV7-6 and TRBJ2-1. Per germline, CDR1 SGHVS and CDR2 FNYEAQ. CDR3 length: 15 residues. CDR3 sequence: CASSLVTAKYNEQFF.